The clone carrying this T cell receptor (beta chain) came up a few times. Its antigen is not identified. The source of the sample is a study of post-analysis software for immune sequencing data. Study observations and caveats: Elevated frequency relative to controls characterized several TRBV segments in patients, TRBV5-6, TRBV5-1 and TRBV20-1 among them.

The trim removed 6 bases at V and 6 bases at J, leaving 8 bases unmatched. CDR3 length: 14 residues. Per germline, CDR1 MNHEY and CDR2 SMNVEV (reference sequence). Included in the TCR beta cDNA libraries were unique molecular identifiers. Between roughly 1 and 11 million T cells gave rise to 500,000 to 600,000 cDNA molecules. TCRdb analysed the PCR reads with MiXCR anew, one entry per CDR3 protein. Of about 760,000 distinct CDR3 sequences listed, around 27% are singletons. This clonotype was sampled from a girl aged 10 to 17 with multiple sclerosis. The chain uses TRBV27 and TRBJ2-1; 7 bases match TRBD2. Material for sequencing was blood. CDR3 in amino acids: CASRVGLSFNEQFF. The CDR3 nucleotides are TGTGCCAGCAGAGTGGGACTATCTTTCAATGAGCAGTTCTTC.